A selection of T cell receptor beta chains follows, all from one sample in a study of blood T cells in healthy people across ages. MiXCR, run by TCRdb on the 5' RACE reads, gives a single entry per CDR3 protein. The data contain some 780,000 distinct CDR3 sequences, approximately 60% of them singletons. Sample: blood. The receptors come from a middle-aged man in good health. Both conserved end residues are part of each CDR3. A D gene is named only where the DNA matches it firmly. Rows may omit the clone size; those that give it use once, few, many or a size class.

v_gene	abundance	d_gene	j_gene	CDR3aa	CDR3nt
TRBV15	NA	NA	TRBJ2-3	CATSRDRGVPDTQYF	TGTGCCACCAGCAGAGACAGGGGGGTCCCAGATACGCAGTATTTT
TRBV9	NA	NA	TRBJ2-1	CASGTPTYNEQFF	TGTGCCAGCGGGACTCCTACCTACAATGAGCAGTTCTTC
TRBV29-1	few	NA	TRBJ2-7	CSVETGPSEQYF	TGCAGCGTTGAGACCGGGCCCAGCGAGCAGTACTTC
TRBV5-6	NA	NA	TRBJ2-2	CASSPLGKNTGELFF	TGTGCCAGCAGCCCGTTGGGGAAGAACACCGGGGAGCTGTTTTTT
TRBV14	NA	TRBD2	TRBJ2-5	CASSLGLAGRQETQYF	TGTGCCAGCAGCCTGGGACTAGCGGGCAGACAAGAGACCCAGTACTTC
TRBV3-1	few	NA	TRBJ2-7	CASSHPTGTEQYF	TGTGCCAGCAGCCACCCCACAGGGACCGAGCAGTACTTC
TRBV27	NA	NA	TRBJ2-3	CAGRRQASTDTQYF	TGTGCCGGCCGCCGACAGGCTAGCACAGATACGCAGTATTTT
TRBV7-2	NA	TRBD1	TRBJ1-2	CASSEWTGLNYGYTF	TGTGCCAGCAGCGAGTGGACAGGGCTAAACTATGGCTACACCTTC
TRBV25-1	few	NA	TRBJ1-2	CASSGGTQGGYGYTF	TGTGCCAGCAGTGGGGGGACGCAGGGAGGTTATGGCTACACCTTC
TRBV7-8	NA	NA	TRBJ1-1	CASSIPGFMNTEAFF	TGTGCCAGCAGCATACCGGGGTTCATGAACACTGAAGCTTTCTTT
TRBV14	few	NA	TRBJ2-5	CASSQGRVLSGETQYF	TGTGCCAGCAGCCAAGGGCGTGTGTTGTCGGGAGAGACCCAGTACTTC
TRBV28	NA	NA	TRBJ2-7	CASSPGGAVSFYEQYF	TGTGCCAGCAGTCCAGGGGGGGCCGTATCGTTCTACGAGCAGTACTTC
TRBV27	medium-sized	NA	TRBJ2-1	CASSLIGNEQFF	TGTGCCAGCAGTTTAATTGGTAATGAGCAGTTCTTC
TRBV15	NA	NA	TRBJ1-1	CATSGHSNTEAFF	TGTGCCACCAGCGGACACTCGAACACTGAAGCTTTCTTT
TRBV7-2	NA	TRBD2	TRBJ2-3	CASSLRTSGRAETDTQYF	TGTGCCAGCAGCTTACGGACTAGCGGGAGGGCCGAGACGGATACGCAGTATTTT
TRBV7-2	few	TRBD2	TRBJ2-7	CASSLGLAGTYEQYF	TGTGCCAGCAGCTTAGGTCTAGCGGGAACCTACGAGCAGTACTTC
TRBV5-1	few	NA	TRBJ2-1	CASSPGLAAYYNEQFF	TGCGCCAGCAGCCCCGGCTTAGCGGCGTACTACAATGAGCAGTTCTTC
TRBV28	NA	NA	TRBJ2-7	CASSPSTGTSEQYF	TGTGCCAGCAGTCCGTCGACAGGTACCTCCGAGCAGTACTTC